Sequencing of this T cell receptor beta chain was carried out in a study of CD8+ T cells in alopecia areata listed by TCRdb under 2018. Regarding the research as a whole: The treated patients took part in an open-label pilot trial in which moderate-to-severe alopecia areata was treated with oral tofacitinib at 5 to 10 mg twice daily. Tofacitinib was given for 6 to 18 months, followed by 6 months of follow-up off drug to assess delayed response and recurrence. In both human patients and the C3H/HeJ mouse model, the study applied high-throughput TCRbeta sequencing to look at T cell clonal expansion in alopecia areata. In humans, TCRbeta sequencing was performed on scalp tissue and on sorted CD4+ and CD8+ peripheral blood T cells from healthy controls and from patients with patchy or totalis/universalis alopecia areata. Patients on tofacitinib were biopsied at baseline and after 4 and 24 weeks of treatment, and several of the patients also had a later scalp biopsy. Scalp clonality was compared among normal scalp (n=4), patchy alopecia areata scalp (n=8), and alopecia totalis/universalis scalp (n=8). RNA came from the PAXgene miRNA kit for fixed scalp, the miRNeasy kit for PBMCs, and the RNeasy kit for mouse skin. immunoSEQ multiplex PCR using 35 Vbeta forward primers and 13 Jbeta reverse primers was used to amplify TCRbeta CDR3 regions. Broader findings and caveats from the paper: Unlike mouse skin, which is dominated by gammadelta T cells, normal human skin has resident alphabeta T cells that are also sequenced, and this complicates analysis of the scalp TCR repertoire. Lesional scalp, especially in alopecia totalis/universalis, showed higher clonality and more expanded CD8+ clones than normal scalp, suggesting antigenic drive. TCR sequences shared between patients were less clear than in mice, possibly partly because of HLA diversity in the patient population.

The sample's time point label is to be understood as: baseline before oral tofacitinib. Lesional scalp punch biopsies and peripheral blood were obtained from alopecia areata patients. PBMCs were isolated by density centrifugation and stained for CD3, CD4 and CD8, and CD4+ and CD8+ T cells were sorted on a FACSAria. The CDR3 holds 16 amino acids from the cysteine to the phenylalanine. Only the CDR3 DNA is retained, 48 bases long and in frame from the first base. The germline V gene provides CDR1 SGHDT and CDR2 YYEEEE. Unmatched junction bases come to 5, with V trimmed by 2 bases and J by 2 bases. A remark on this clone: Its antigen is unknown. Base-call qualities are not available, and no considerably larger clone is one nucleotide away.

Libraries were prepared through the immunoSEQ multiplex PCR assay. RNA was extracted from all samples and reverse transcribed into cDNA as template for TCR sequencing. First-strand cDNA was synthesized with SuperScript III using a 2:1 mix of oligo-dT and random hexamers. A synthetic immune receptor repertoire was used to assess amplification bias, and residual bias was removed computationally. As for the original processing: After raw reads were preprocessed to remove errors, the CDR3 was defined following IMGT conventions as running from the conserved cysteine to phenylalanine. Clonality was computed as 1 minus the Shannon entropy, with the entropy normalized by log2 of the number of productive unique TCRs. Whether scalp clones were CD4 or CD8 was inferred by matching scalp TCRbeta sequences against CD4 and CD8 repertoires sorted from blood. TCRdb's version of the immuneACCESS table is confined to in-frame rearrangements and falls short of the full clone set. An unresolved V gene accounts for under half of the shortfall where checked; the remainder is of unknown origin. That table is the source of V, J and clone size, and D and trimming were worked out from the DNA. For this sample there are hundreds of thousands of clones; less than 80% appear just once. The ten top clones hold approximately 1.2% of the sample.

The chain is assembled from TRBV5-6 and TRBJ2-1, and 9 junction bases match TRBD1. This specimen was CD4+ T cells sorted from blood, taken at week 0. The source is a human donor with alopecia areata. The nucleotide sequence is given as TGTGCCAGCAGCTTAGACAGGGGGGATCCCTACAATGAGCAGTTCTTC. Translated, it gives CASSLDRGDPYNEQFF.